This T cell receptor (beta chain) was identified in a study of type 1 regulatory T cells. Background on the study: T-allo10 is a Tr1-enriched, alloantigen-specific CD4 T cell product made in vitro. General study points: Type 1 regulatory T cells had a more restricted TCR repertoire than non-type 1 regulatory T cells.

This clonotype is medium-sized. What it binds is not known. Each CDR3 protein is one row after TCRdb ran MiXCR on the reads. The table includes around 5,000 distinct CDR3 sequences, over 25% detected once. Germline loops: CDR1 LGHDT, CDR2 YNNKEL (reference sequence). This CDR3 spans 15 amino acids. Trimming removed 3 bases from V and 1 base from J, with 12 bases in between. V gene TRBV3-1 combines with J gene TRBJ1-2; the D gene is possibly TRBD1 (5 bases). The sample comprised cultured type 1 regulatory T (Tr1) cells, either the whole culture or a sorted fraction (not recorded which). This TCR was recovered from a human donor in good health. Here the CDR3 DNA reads TGTGCCAGCAGCCACGGGACGCTTCTTAACTATGGCTACACCTTC. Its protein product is CASSHGTLLNYGYTF.